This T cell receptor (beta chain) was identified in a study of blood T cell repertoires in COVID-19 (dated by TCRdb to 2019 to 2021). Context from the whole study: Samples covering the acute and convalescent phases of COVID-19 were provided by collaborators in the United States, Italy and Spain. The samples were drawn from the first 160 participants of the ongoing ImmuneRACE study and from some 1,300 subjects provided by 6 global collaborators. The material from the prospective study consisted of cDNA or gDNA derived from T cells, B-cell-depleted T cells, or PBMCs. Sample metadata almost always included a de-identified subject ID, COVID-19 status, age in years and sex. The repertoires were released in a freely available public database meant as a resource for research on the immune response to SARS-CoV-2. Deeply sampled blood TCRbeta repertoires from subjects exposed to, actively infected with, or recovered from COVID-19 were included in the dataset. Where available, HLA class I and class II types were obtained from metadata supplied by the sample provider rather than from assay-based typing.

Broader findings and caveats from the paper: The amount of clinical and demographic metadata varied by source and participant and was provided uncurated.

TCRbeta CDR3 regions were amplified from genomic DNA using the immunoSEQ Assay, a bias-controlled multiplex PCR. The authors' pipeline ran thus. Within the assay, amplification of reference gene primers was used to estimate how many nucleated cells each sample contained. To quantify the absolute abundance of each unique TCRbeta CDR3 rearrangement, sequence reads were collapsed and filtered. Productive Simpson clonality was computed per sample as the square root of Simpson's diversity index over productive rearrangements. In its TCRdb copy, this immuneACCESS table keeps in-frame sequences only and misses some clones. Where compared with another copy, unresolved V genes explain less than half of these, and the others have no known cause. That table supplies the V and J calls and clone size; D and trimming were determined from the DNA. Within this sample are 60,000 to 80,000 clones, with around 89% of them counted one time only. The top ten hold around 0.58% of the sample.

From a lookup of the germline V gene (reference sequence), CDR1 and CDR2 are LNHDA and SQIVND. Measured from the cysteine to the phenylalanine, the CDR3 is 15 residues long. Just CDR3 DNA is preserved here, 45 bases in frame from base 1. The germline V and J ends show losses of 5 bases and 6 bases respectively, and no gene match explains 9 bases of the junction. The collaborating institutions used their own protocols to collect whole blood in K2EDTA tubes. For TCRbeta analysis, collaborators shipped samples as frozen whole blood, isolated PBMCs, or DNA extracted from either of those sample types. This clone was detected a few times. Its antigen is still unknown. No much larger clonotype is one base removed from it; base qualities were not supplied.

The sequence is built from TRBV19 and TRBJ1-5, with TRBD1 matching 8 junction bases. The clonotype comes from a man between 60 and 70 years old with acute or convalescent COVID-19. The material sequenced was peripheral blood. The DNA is TGTGCCAGTAGTGACGGACAGGGAATGACTCAGCCCCAGCATTTT. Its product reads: CASSDGQGMTQPQHF.